A selection of T cell receptor beta chains follows, all from one sample in a study of blood T cell repertoires in COVID-19. Profiling relied on immunoSEQ multiplex PCR, and the TCRdb table lists in-frame clones only, not all of them. The table includes some 100,000 clones, almost 90% detected once. The sequenced sample consisted of peripheral blood. The receptor source for this set is a human donor with active COVID-19. The donor label of this sample is uncertain. The CDR3 runs from the conserved cysteine through the conserved F or W. The D gene is left open where the match is weak.

CDR3 DNA | CDR3 protein | J gene | D gene | V gene
TGTGCCAGCAGCCCAGACTACCGCTACGAGCAGTACTTC | CASSPDYRYEQYF | TRBJ2-7 | . | TRBV7-2
TGTGCCAGCAGTGAAGCGGACAGTAACTATGGCTACACCTTC | CASSEADSNYGYTF | TRBJ1-2 | . | TRBV6-1
TGTGCCAGCAGCTCCCCTGAAGGGGGGGCGGACACAGATACGCAGTATTTT | CASSSPEGGADTDTQYF | TRBJ2-3 | . | TRBV7-6
TGTGCCAGCAGTGGGGTAGCGGGGGGAAATACCGGGGAGCTGTTTTTT | CASSGVAGGNTGELFF | TRBJ2-2 | TRBD2 | TRBV25-1
TGTGCCAGCAGCTTGGTAGCGGGGGGTAAGGTAGTTACGCAGTATTTT | CASSLVAGGKVVTQYF | TRBJ2-3 | TRBD2 | TRBV7-3
TGCGCCAGCAGCCAAGGGGGACAGAACCAAGAGACCCAGTACTTC | CASSQGGQNQETQYF | TRBJ2-5 | TRBD1 | TRBV4-1
TGCGCCAGCAGCTTGGGCGGGGATTCCTACGAGCAGTACTTC | CASSLGGDSYEQYF | TRBJ2-7 | . | TRBV5-1
TGTGCCAGCAGCAGTAACGGGGATCGCTACACCTTC | CASSSNGDRYTF | TRBJ1-2 | . | TRBV6-6
TGTGCCAGCAGCGGAAGGAGTTCAGGGGATACGCAGTATTTT | CASSGRSSGDTQYF | TRBJ2-3 | . | TRBV9
TGTGCTAGTGCCTCCACAGGGGTCTGGGAGACCCAGTACTTC | CASASTGVWETQYF | TRBJ2-5 | TRBD1 | TRBV12-5
TGTGCCAGCAATCCACAGCCCCAGCATTTT | CASNPQPQHF | TRBJ1-5 | . | TRBV6-6
TGTGCCAGCAGACTAGCGGGGGGGTACAATGAGCAGTTCTTC | CASRLAGGYNEQFF | TRBJ2-1 | TRBD2 | TRBV6-9
TGCGCCAGCAGCTTGTCTGGCGGGGGGAATACAGATACGCAGTATTTT | CASSLSGGGNTDTQYF | TRBJ2-3 | TRBD2 | TRBV5-1
TGTGCCAGCAGTGCCCCTAGAAGTGGATACAATGAGCAGTTCTTC | CASSAPRSGYNEQFF | TRBJ2-1 | . | TRBV27
TGTGCCAGCAGCTCCATAGCGGGGGGTTACTCTGGGGCCAACGTCCTGACTTTC | CASSSIAGGYSGANVLTF | TRBJ2-6 | TRBD2 | TRBV7-8
TGTGCCAGCAGTCCCCGGACAGGGAATTCACCCCTCCACTTT | CASSPRTGNSPLHF | TRBJ1-6 | TRBD1 | TRBV28
TGTGCCAGCTCACCACCTGAGTTTGTTGAGGGGGCGAACACCGGGGAGCTGTTTTTT | CASSPPEFVEGANTGELFF | TRBJ2-2 | . | TRBV18
TGTGCCAGCAGTGAAGACCCGGGTCCCTACGAGCAGTACTTC | CASSEDPGPYEQYF | TRBJ2-7 | . | TRBV25-1
TGCGCCAGCAGCTCAAGGTCAGGTGTAGATACGCAGTATTTT | CASSSRSGVDTQYF | TRBJ2-3 | . | TRBV5-1
TGTGCCAGGTCCCGGACAGGGGGTCGGGAGCAGTACTTC | CARSRTGGREQYF | TRBJ2-7 | TRBD1 | TRBV2
TGTGCCAGCTCACCCTCGCGGACAGGGGCGGGAGAGACCCAGTACTTC | CASSPSRTGAGETQYF | TRBJ2-5 | TRBD1 | TRBV18
TGCGCCAGCAGCTTGGAGACAGGTGGAAACACCATATATTTT | CASSLETGGNTIYF | TRBJ1-3 | . | TRBV5-1
TGCAGTGCTAGTCGGGTGGTTAGCACTGAAGCTTTCTTT | CSASRVVSTEAFF | TRBJ1-1 | . | TRBV20-1
TGTGCCAGTAGCAGCAGACAGGGGGGCTGGGATGAGCAGTTCTTC | CASSSRQGGWDEQFF | TRBJ2-1 | TRBD1 | TRBV19
TGTGCCAGCAGTTCACCGGGACTAGCGGGGGGGAGCACAGATACGCAGTATTTT | CASSSPGLAGGSTDTQYF | TRBJ2-3 | TRBD2 | TRBV28
TGTGCCTGGAGTGGACAGGGGAGCACTGAAGCTTTCTTT | CAWSGQGSTEAFF | TRBJ1-1 | TRBD1 | TRBV30
TGTGCCAGCAGCTTATCACTAGCGGGGATTTACAATGAGCAGTTCTTC | CASSLSLAGIYNEQFF | TRBJ2-1 | TRBD2 | TRBV7-3
TGTGCCAGCAGCTCACCGCCGGGACTACCCTACAATGAGCAGTTCTTC | CASSSPPGLPYNEQFF | TRBJ2-1 | TRBD2 | TRBV7-2
TGTGCCAGCAGCAAGTCTAGCGGGTCCCAAGAGACCCAGTACTTC | CASSKSSGSQETQYF | TRBJ2-5 | . | TRBV21-1
TGTGCCAGCAGCTCCCGGGAAGGCAGCTCCTACGAGCAGTACTTC | CASSSREGSSYEQYF | TRBJ2-7 | . | TRBV7-8